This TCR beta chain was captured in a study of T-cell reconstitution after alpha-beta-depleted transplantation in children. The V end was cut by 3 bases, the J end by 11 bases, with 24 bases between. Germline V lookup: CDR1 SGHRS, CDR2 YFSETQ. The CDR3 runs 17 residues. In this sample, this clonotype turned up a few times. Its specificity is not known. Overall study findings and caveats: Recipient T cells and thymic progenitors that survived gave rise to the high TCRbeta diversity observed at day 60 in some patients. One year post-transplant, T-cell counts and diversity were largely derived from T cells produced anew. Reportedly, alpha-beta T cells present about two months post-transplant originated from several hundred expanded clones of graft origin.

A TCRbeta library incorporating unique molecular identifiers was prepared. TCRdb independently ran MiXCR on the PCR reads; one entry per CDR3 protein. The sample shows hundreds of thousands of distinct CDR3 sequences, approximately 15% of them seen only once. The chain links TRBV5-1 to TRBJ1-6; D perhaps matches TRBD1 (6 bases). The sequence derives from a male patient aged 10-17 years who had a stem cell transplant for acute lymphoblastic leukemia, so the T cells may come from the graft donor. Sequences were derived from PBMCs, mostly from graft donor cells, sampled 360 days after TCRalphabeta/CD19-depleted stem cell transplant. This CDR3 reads CASSSLSSSTGPAPLHF. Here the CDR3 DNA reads TGCGCCAGCAGCTCCCTAAGTTCGTCGACAGGCCCAGCACCCCTCCACTTT.